These T cell receptor beta chains were read from a single sample in a study of T cell responses to AZD1222 COVID-19 vaccine. The assay was immunoSEQ multiplex PCR, and TCRdb's table has in-frame clones only and misses some. This table holds approximately 130,000 clones, 70% to 90% found once. The specimen was peripheral blood, collected 28 days after the second AZD1222 dose. Receptor source: an adult who received the AZD1222 COVID-19 vaccine. CDR3s include the opening cysteine and the closing phenylalanine or tryptophan. A D gene is named only where the DNA matches it firmly. A clone size is listed for some rows: how often the clone was seen (once, few, many), or a class if it is expanded.

V: TRBV6-5
J: TRBJ1-1
D: NA
size: NA
CDR3: CASRKGPITEAFF
DNA: TGTGCCAGCAGAAAAGGACCGATCACTGAAGCTTTCTTT

V: TRBV12-5
J: TRBJ1-4
D: NA
size: NA
CDR3: CASGPSGRNEKLFF
DNA: TGTGCTAGTGGGCCTTCTGGACGCAATGAAAAACTGTTTTTT

V: TRBV7-2
J: TRBJ1-4
D: NA
size: NA
CDR3: CASSPGGGEKLFF
DNA: TGTGCCAGCAGCCCAGGTGGGGGGGAAAAACTGTTTTTT

V: TRBV19
J: TRBJ1-2
D: TRBD1
size: NA
CDR3: CASAGTGLSLGYTF
DNA: TGTGCCAGTGCCGGGACAGGGTTATCGCTCGGCTACACCTTC

V: TRBV6-5
J: TRBJ1-2
D: NA
size: NA
CDR3: CASKQGLGYYGYTF
DNA: TGTGCCAGCAAACAAGGTTTGGGATACTATGGCTACACCTTC

V: TRBV7-9
J: TRBJ2-7
D: NA
size: NA
CDR3: CASSLNPHSSYEQYF
DNA: TGTGCCAGCAGCTTAAACCCTCACTCCTCCTACGAGCAGTACTTC

V: TRBV6-2/TRBV6-3
J: TRBJ2-7
D: NA
size: NA
CDR3: CASSYSQEEQYF
DNA: TGTGCCAGCAGTTACTCTCAGGAAGAGCAGTACTTC

V: TRBV6-5
J: TRBJ2-1
D: NA
size: NA
CDR3: CASSYSGGRLDEQFF
DNA: TGTGCCAGCAGTTACTCAGGGGGACGCCTCGATGAGCAGTTCTTC

V: TRBV4-2
J: TRBJ1-3
D: NA
size: NA
CDR3: CASSSSQGTGNTIYF
DNA: TGTGCCAGCAGCAGTAGCCAGGGGACTGGAAACACCATATATTTT

V: TRBV12-5
J: TRBJ1-1
D: NA
size: once
CDR3: CASGLVTTLNTEAFF
DNA: TGTGCTAGTGGTTTGGTAACGACATTGAACACTGAAGCTTTCTTT

V: TRBV6-1
J: TRBJ2-7
D: NA
size: NA
CDR3: CASSEVTNYEQYF
DNA: TGTGCCAGCAGTGAAGTCACAAACTACGAGCAGTACTTC

V: TRBV6-1
J: TRBJ1-5
D: TRBD1
size: NA
CDR3: CASSEETGNQPQHF
DNA: TGTGCCAGCAGTGAGGAGACAGGGAATCAGCCCCAGCATTTT

V: TRBV7-9
J: TRBJ2-7
D: NA
size: few
CDR3: CASSLAGDEQYF
DNA: TGTGCCAGCAGCTTAGCGGGTGACGAGCAGTACTTC

V: TRBV14
J: TRBJ1-1
D: TRBD1
size: NA
CDR3: CASSPNPGQGAEAFF
DNA: TGTGCCAGCAGCCCCAATCCGGGACAGGGGGCTGAAGCTTTCTTT

V: TRBV12-3/TRBV12-4
J: TRBJ2-5
D: NA
size: NA
CDR3: CASQSSSTETQYF
DNA: TGTGCCAGCCAGTCCTCTTCCACAGAGACCCAGTACTTC

V: TRBV19
J: TRBJ1-5
D: TRBD1
size: few
CDR3: CASSTRDRGLNQPQHF
DNA: TGTGCCAGTAGTACCCGGGACAGGGGGCTCAATCAGCCCCAGCATTTT

V: TRBV7-9
J: TRBJ2-5
D: TRBD2
size: NA
CDR3: CASTRGVETQYF
DNA: TGTGCCAGCACCCGGGGGGTAGAGACCCAGTACTTC

V: TRBV3-1/TRBV3-2
J: TRBJ2-7
D: NA
size: NA
CDR3: CASSPIGTAPYEQYF
DNA: TGTGCCAGCAGCCCGATCGGGACGGCTCCCTACGAGCAGTACTTC

V: TRBV3-1/TRBV3-2
J: TRBJ1-3
D: NA
size: NA
CDR3: CASSQEGLGGNTIYF
DNA: TGTGCCAGCAGCCAAGAAGGGTTGGGGGGAAACACCATATATTTT

V: TRBV6-5
J: TRBJ2-7
D: TRBD1
size: few
CDR3: CASTSGTVTYEQYF
DNA: TGTGCCAGCACCTCCGGGACAGTAACCTACGAGCAGTACTTC

V: TRBV3-1/TRBV3-2
J: TRBJ1-2
D: NA
size: NA
CDR3: CASSRAQGSDYGYTF
DNA: TGTGCCAGCAGCAGAGCTCAGGGGTCGGACTATGGCTACACCTTC

V: TRBV7-9
J: TRBJ2-2
D: NA
size: NA
CDR3: CASSLVASPTGELFF
DNA: TGTGCCAGCAGCTTAGTAGCCAGTCCCACCGGGGAGCTGTTTTTT

V: TRBV11-2
J: TRBJ2-7
D: NA
size: once
CDR3: CASSSIQGGSYEQYF
DNA: TGTGCCAGCAGCTCCATCCAAGGAGGCTCCTACGAGCAGTACTTC

V: TRBV15
J: TRBJ1-5
D: NA
size: once
CDR3: CATSRGTGQPQHF
DNA: TGTGCCACCAGCAGAGGAACGGGACAGCCCCAGCATTTT

V: TRBV30
J: TRBJ2-6
D: TRBD1
size: few
CDR3: CAWSGQGGANVLTF
DNA: TGTGCCTGGAGTGGACAGGGTGGGGCCAACGTCCTGACTTTC

V: TRBV11-1
J: TRBJ1-2
D: NA
size: NA
CDR3: CASSLDRQGYGYTF
DNA: TGTGCCAGCAGCTTAGACAGACAAGGCTATGGCTACACCTTC

V: TRBV6-6
J: TRBJ2-3
D: NA
size: NA
CDR3: CASNERGTDTQYF
DNA: TGTGCCAGCAACGAGCGGGGCACAGATACGCAGTATTTT

V: TRBV28
J: TRBJ1-5
D: TRBD1
size: NA
CDR3: CASSQQGMNQPQHF
DNA: TGTGCCAGCAGTCAACAGGGGATGAATCAGCCCCAGCATTTT

V: TRBV6-5
J: TRBJ1-1
D: TRBD1
size: NA
CDR3: CASGTGVNTEAFF
DNA: TGTGCCAGCGGCACAGGGGTGAACACTGAAGCTTTCTTT

V: TRBV6-6
J: TRBJ1-3
D: NA
size: NA
CDR3: CASTSGTTISGNTIYF
DNA: TGTGCCAGCACGTCCGGGACAACCATCTCTGGAAACACCATATATTTT

V: TRBV5-5
J: TRBJ1-1
D: NA
size: NA
CDR3: CASSLVGIKDTEAFF
DNA: TGTGCCAGCAGCCTAGTTGGGATCAAGGACACTGAAGCTTTCTTT

V: TRBV11-3
J: TRBJ2-3
D: NA
size: NA
CDR3: CASSLGMAGETDTQYF
DNA: TGTGCCAGCAGCTTAGGTATGGCAGGGGAAACAGATACGCAGTATTTT

V: TRBV6-5
J: TRBJ1-2
D: NA
size: NA
CDR3: CASSHRKEEDGYTF
DNA: TGTGCCAGCAGCCACCGGAAGGAGGAGGATGGCTACACCTTC

V: TRBV11-2
J: TRBJ2-7
D: TRBD2
size: NA
CDR3: CASSLSLAGGRYEQYF
DNA: TGTGCCAGCAGCTTAAGCCTAGCGGGGGGGCGGTACGAGCAGTACTTC

V: TRBV11-2
J: TRBJ2-7
D: NA
size: few
CDR3: CASSSQYEQYF
DNA: TGTGCCAGCAGCTCCCAGTACGAGCAGTACTTC

V: TRBV23-1
J: TRBJ1-1
D: NA
size: NA
CDR3: CASSPISGYTEAFF
DNA: TGCGCCAGCAGCCCCATTTCTGGGTACACTGAAGCTTTCTTT

V: TRBV19
J: TRBJ1-1
D: NA
size: few
CDR3: CASSIRDENTEAFF
DNA: TGTGCCAGTAGTATCCGGGACGAGAACACTGAAGCTTTCTTT

V: TRBV7-9
J: TRBJ2-5
D: TRBD2
size: NA
CDR3: CASSSGLAGTETQYF
DNA: TGTGCCAGCAGCTCGGGACTAGCGGGGACAGAGACCCAGTACTTC

V: TRBV10-3
J: TRBJ2-1
D: NA
size: NA
CDR3: CAISSGSNEQFF
DNA: TGTGCCATCAGCTCCGGGAGCAATGAGCAGTTCTTC

V: TRBV11-3
J: TRBJ2-5
D: TRBD2
size: NA
CDR3: CASSLRGGQQETQYF
DNA: TGTGCCAGCAGTCTTAGGGGAGGGCAGCAAGAGACCCAGTACTTC

V: TRBV30
J: TRBJ1-1
D: NA
size: NA
CDR3: CAWSSREGAFF
DNA: TGTGCCTGGAGTAGCAGGGAGGGAGCTTTCTTT

V: TRBV12-3/TRBV12-4
J: TRBJ2-2
D: NA
size: NA
CDR3: CASSLSVVGELFF
DNA: TGTGCCAGCAGTTTAAGTGTGGTCGGGGAGCTGTTTTTT

V: TRBV5-4
J: TRBJ2-7
D: NA
size: once
CDR3: CASSSPDVPYEQYF
DNA: TGTGCCAGCAGCTCCCCGGACGTGCCCTACGAGCAGTACTTC

V: TRBV30
J: TRBJ1-5
D: TRBD1
size: NA
CDR3: CAWNRDSQNQPQHF
DNA: TGTGCCTGGAACCGGGACAGTCAAAATCAGCCCCAGCATTTT

V: TRBV28
J: TRBJ1-1
D: NA
size: NA
CDR3: CASSLNMNTEAFF
DNA: TGTGCCAGCAGTTTAAACATGAACACTGAAGCTTTCTTT

V: TRBV7-2
J: TRBJ2-7
D: NA
size: NA
CDR3: CASSLAHGLVYEQYF
DNA: TGTGCCAGCAGCTTAGCGCATGGCCTAGTCTACGAGCAGTACTTC

V: TRBV29-1
J: TRBJ2-7
D: NA
size: NA
CDR3: CSVSPDPRGYEQYF
DNA: TGCAGCGTTAGCCCGGATCCTAGGGGCTACGAGCAGTACTTC

V: TRBV6-2/TRBV6-3
J: TRBJ1-2
D: NA
size: NA
CDR3: CASSYSTHVNYGYTF
DNA: TGTGCCAGCAGTTACTCGACACATGTCAACTATGGCTACACCTTC

V: TRBV27
J: TRBJ1-2
D: NA
size: once
CDR3: CASSYGTPTNYGYTF
DNA: TGTGCCAGCAGTTACGGGACGCCTACGAACTATGGCTACACCTTC

V: TRBV11-3
J: TRBJ1-1
D: NA
size: NA
CDR3: CASSLDGAEAFF
DNA: TGTGCCAGCAGCTTGGATGGGGCGGAAGCTTTCTTT

V: TRBV27
J: TRBJ1-4
D: TRBD1
size: NA
CDR3: CASSFRRTGEKEKLFF
DNA: TGTGCCAGCAGTTTTAGGAGGACAGGGGAAAAAGAAAAACTGTTTTTT

V: TRBV7-9
J: TRBJ2-3
D: TRBD1
size: NA
CDR3: CASSFGQAKNTQYF
DNA: TGTGCCAGCAGCTTCGGACAGGCCAAGAATACGCAGTATTTT

V: TRBV7-9
J: TRBJ2-5
D: TRBD1
size: NA
CDR3: CASSLFGTGVRETQYF
DNA: TGTGCCAGCAGCTTATTCGGGACAGGGGTACGGGAGACCCAGTACTTC

V: TRBV10-2
J: TRBJ2-1
D: NA
size: once
CDR3: CASSATRHEQFF
DNA: TGCGCCAGCAGTGCGACTAGACATGAGCAGTTCTTC

V: TRBV11-2
J: TRBJ2-7
D: TRBD2
size: NA
CDR3: CASSLWGHVAGNNEQYF
DNA: TGTGCCAGCAGCTTATGGGGGCACGTAGCGGGGAATAACGAGCAGTACTTC